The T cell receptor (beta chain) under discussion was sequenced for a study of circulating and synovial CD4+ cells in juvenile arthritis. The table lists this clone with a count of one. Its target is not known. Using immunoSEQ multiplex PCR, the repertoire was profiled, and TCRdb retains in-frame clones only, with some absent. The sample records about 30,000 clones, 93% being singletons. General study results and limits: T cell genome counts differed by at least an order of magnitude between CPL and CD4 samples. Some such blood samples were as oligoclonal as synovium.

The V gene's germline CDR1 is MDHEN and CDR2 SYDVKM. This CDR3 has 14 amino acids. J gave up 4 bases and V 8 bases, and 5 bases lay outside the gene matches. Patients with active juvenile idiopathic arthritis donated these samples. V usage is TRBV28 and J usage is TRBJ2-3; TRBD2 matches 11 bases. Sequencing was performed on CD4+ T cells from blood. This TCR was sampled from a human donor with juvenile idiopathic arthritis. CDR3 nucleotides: TGTGCCAGCCACGGGACTAGCGGAGCAGATACGCAGTATTTT. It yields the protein CASHGTSGADTQYF. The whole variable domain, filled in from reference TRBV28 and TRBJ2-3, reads DVKVTQSSRYLVKRTGEKVFLECVQDMDHENMFWYRQDPGLGLRLIYFSYDVKMKEKGDIPEGYSVSREKKERFSLILESASTNQTSMYLCASHGTSGADTQYFGPGTRLTVL.